The T cell receptor (beta chain) described here comes from a study of blood T cell repertoires in COVID-19. Study as a whole: The United States, Italy and Spain provided the acute and convalescent COVID-19 samples.

In this sample, this clone turned up a few times. Germline CDR1 and CDR2: LNHDA and SQIVND (reference sequence). The V end lost 3 bases, the J end lost 6 bases, and 23 bases lay between the germline ends. This CDR3 is built from 17 residues. In the original analysis: Amplification of reference gene primers was used by the study to estimate nucleated cell counts. Sequencing used immunoSEQ multiplex PCR; TCRdb keeps in-frame clones, though not all of them. The V and J calls and clone size are taken from that table; D and trimming were inferred from the DNA. The sample yields around 50,000 clones, around nine tenths seen once.

Material for sequencing was peripheral blood. The clonotype originates from a man aged 65 to 85 with acute or convalescent COVID-19. The rearrangement links TRBV19 to TRBJ1-2; D is uncertain. The CDR3 protein is CASSIGSMSAPLHGYTF. The CDR3 DNA is TGTGCCAGTAGTATTGGGAGTATGTCGGCCCCGCTCCATGGCTACACCTTC.